In this sample, the clone carrying this T cell receptor beta chain turned up a few times. Its cognate antigen is unknown. These data come from a study of cytomegalovirus exposure and HLA in healthy donors. Overall study results and limits: Sequencing had likely introduced a cluster of highly shared sequence variants as an artifact. Later on, a genetic analysis was performed. It linked a missense variant in DCLRE1C with V- and J-gene trimming of TCR beta. TCR beta sequences numbering roughly 18,000 were associated with HLA alleles at 0.05 false discovery rate in a later analysis.

The PCR made use of 60 Vbeta and 13 Jbeta primers. Clones were read by immunoSEQ multiplex PCR, and TCRdb kept only the in-frame ones, dropping some. The sample lists approximately 100,000 clones, roughly 71% occurring once. The J segment lost 4 bases and the V segment lost 1 base, leaving 12 bases of the junction unmatched. Germline V gives CDR1 MGHDK, CDR2 SYGVNS. The CDR3 has 18 residues. These donors, healthy bone marrow donors, were studied. This TCR derives from a man between 35 and 55 years old in good health and CMV-seropositive. J is TRBJ2-3 and V is TRBV25-1; 9 positions match TRBD2. The sample comprised PBMCs. The CDR3 DNA sequence: TGTGCCAGCAGTGAATCCCCCCTTAGCGGGAGAATCTCAGATACGCAGTATTTT. Translated, it gives CASSESPLSGRISDTQYF.